This entry lists 24 T cell receptor beta chains sequenced from one sample in a study of T cell repertoires in cytomegalovirus infection. A single record per CDR3 protein comes from TCRdb applying MiXCR to the reads. The table has under 850,000 distinct CDR3 sequences, 35% seen once. The material sequenced was PBMCs. The receptor source for this set is a human donor in good health (CMV status not recorded). Some clones in this sample may be carry-over from other donors' samples.

This clonotype was observed a few times. The genes are TRBV29-1 and TRBJ2-5; no clear D. CDR1 is SQVTM and CDR2 is ANQGSEA in the germline V gene. The CDR3 spans 15 residues. The germline V and J ends were trimmed by 0 bases and 0 bases, with 11 bases remaining between them. CDR3 nucleotides: TGCAGCGTTGAAGAGACCTCCCCAAACCAAGAGACCCAGTACTTC. Translating it yields CSVEETSPNQETQYF. Full variable domain (remainder filled in from reference TRBV29-1 and TRBJ2-5): SAVISQKPSRDICQRGTSLTIQCQVDSQVTMMFWYRQQPGQSLTLIATANQGSEATYESGFVIDKFPISRPNLTFSTLTVSNMSPEDSSIYLCSVEETSPNQETQYFGPGTRLLVL.

In its sample, this clonotype was seen many times. The rearrangement links TRBV7-6 to TRBJ1-1; a weak D match, TRBD1 (6 bases). The CDR3 is made up of 15 amino acids. Germline CDR1 SGHVS, CDR2 FNYEAQ. V lost 2 bases to trimming and J lost 1 base, with 11 bases between them. CDR3 region: CASSLSGQKNTEAFF. CDR3 bases: TGTGCCAGCAGCTTATCGGGACAAAAGAACACTGAAGCTTTCTTT.

V usage is TRBV2 and J usage is TRBJ2-1; unclear D gene. The germline V and J ends were trimmed by 7 bases and 2 bases, with 9 bases remaining between them. The CDR3 consists of 13 residues. Per the germline V gene, CDR1 is SNHLY and CDR2 is FYNNEI. The CDR3, as DNA: TGTGCCAGCACCCCAAGGGCCTACAATGAGCAGTTCTTC. Amino acids: CASTPRAYNEQFF.

This clonotype was recorded a few times. This rearrangement joins TRBV12-3 or TRBV12-4 to TRBJ2-7; D gene ambiguous. Trimming took off 7 bases at V and 2 bases at J, with 12 bases between the two ends. The CDR3 contains 13 residues. The DNA for the CDR3 is TGTGCCAGCAAGGATAGTGGCCCCTACGAGCAGTACTTC. It specifies CASKDSGPYEQYF.

The rearrangement uses TRBV20-1 and TRBJ2-1, with D possibly being TRBD2 (6 bases). Germline assignment: CDR1 DFQATT and CDR2 SNEGSKA (reference sequence). This CDR3 has 15 residues. V was cut by 1 base and J by 0 bases, with 10 bases left in between. This CDR3 reads CSARGPGSSYNEQFF. DNA for the CDR3: TGCAGTGCTAGAGGGCCCGGGAGCTCCTACAATGAGCAGTTCTTC.

This sequence joins TRBV27 and TRBJ2-3; 12 nucleotides line up with TRBD2. The CDR3 spans 22 residues. Germline lookup yields CDR1 MNHEY and CDR2 SMNVEV (reference sequence). The V segment lost 5 bases and the J segment 2 bases; nucleotides outside the gene matches: 23. The CDR3 spells CASSPRQGIGLAGTTNTDTQYF. CDR3 bases: TGTGCCAGCAGTCCCCGTCAGGGAATCGGACTAGCGGGAACCACCAACACAGATACGCAGTATTTT.

This clonotype was detected many times. V and J are TRBV7-8 and TRBJ2-5; 8 nucleotides match TRBD1. In germline, CDR1 is SGHVS, CDR2 FQNEAQ. The junction had 5 bases not matched to a gene; V was cut back by 3 bases and J by 5 bases. This CDR3 is built from 14 residues. The CDR3 reads CASSFRGRIETQYF. Written as DNA, the CDR3 is TGTGCCAGCAGCTTCAGGGGGCGCATTGAGACCCAGTACTTC.

In its sample, this clonotype was seen a few times. The chain recombines TRBV19 with TRBJ2-7; 12 nucleotides align to TRBD2. Trimming took 4 bases from V and 0 from J; bases not matched to a gene: 4. The germline CDR1 and CDR2 sequences are LNHDA and SQIVND (reference sequence). The CDR3 loop spans 16 amino acids. CDR3 protein: CASSTGLAGISYEQYF. The CDR3 DNA reads as TGTGCCAGTAGTACCGGACTAGCGGGGATCTCCTACGAGCAGTACTTC. The entire variable domain, with the rest obtained from reference TRBV19 and TRBJ2-7, is as follows: DGGITQSPKYLFRKEGQNVTLSCEQNLNHDAMYWYRQDPGQGLRLIYYSQIVNDFQKGDIAEGYSVSREKKESFPLTVTSAQKNPTAFYLCASSTGLAGISYEQYFGPGTRLTVT.

This clonotype was recorded a few times. This chain links TRBV11-2 with TRBJ2-4; the D call may be TRBD1 or TRBD2 (5 bases each). Deletions cut 0 bases from V and 9 bases from J, with 15 bases between. Germline lookup yields CDR1 SGHAT and CDR2 FQNNGV. The CDR3 consists of 15 residues. CDR3 in amino acids: CASSLDPGTYSIQYF. CDR3 in DNA: TGTGCCAGCAGCTTAGATCCCGGGACCTATAGCATTCAGTACTTC.

This sequence joins TRBV5-6 and TRBJ2-1; D may be TRBD1 or TRBD2 (5 bases each). Germline V gene data show CDR1 as SGHDT and CDR2 as YYEEEE. This CDR3 spans 15 amino acids. The germline V and J ends were trimmed by 3 bases and 3 bases, with 13 bases remaining between them. The CDR3 sequence: CASSSRWDDYNEQFF. The CDR3 bases are TGTGCCAGCAGCTCCCGGTGGGACGACTACAATGAGCAGTTCTTC. Supplemented by reference TRBV5-6 and TRBJ2-1, the full variable domain reads DAGVTQSPTHLIKTRGQQVTLRCSPKSGHDTVSWYQQALGQGPQFIFQYYEEEERQRGNFPDRFSGHQFPNYSSELNVNALLLGDSALYLCASSSRWDDYNEQFFGPGTRLTVL.

The sample holds many counts of this clonotype. The chain links TRBV6-1 to TRBJ2-6; TRBD1 matches 8 bases. Germline V gene data show CDR1 as MNHNS and CDR2 as SASEGT. The CDR3 has 16 amino acids. Trimming cost V 5 bases and J 4 bases; bases outside gene matches: 7. DNA of the CDR3: TGTGCCAGCAGTAAGAGGACAGGGCTCGGGGCCAACGTCCTGACTTTC. This codes for CASSKRTGLGANVLTF.

This clonotype has just a few counts. An end of the junction differs from the germline gene, which may be a read error. V and J are TRBV5-8 and TRBJ1-3; possible D gene TRBD1, 5 bases. The CDR3 is 15 residues long. Germline V gene data show CDR1 as SGHTS and CDR2 as YDEGEE. This CDR3 reads CASSLRGVLTDTIYF. The CDR3 coding sequence is TGCGCCAGCAGCTTGAGAGGGGTATTGACGGACACCATATATTTT.

The CDR3 reads CASSQDSSTGREQYF. In DNA, the CDR3 is TGTGCCAGCAGCCAAGATTCGTCGACAGGGCGGGAGCAGTACTTC. This chain connects TRBV14 to TRBJ2-7; 7 bases are shared with TRBD1. With 0 bases clipped from V and 7 bases from J, the junction kept 9 bases outside the gene matches. Germline loops: CDR1 SGHDN, CDR2 FVKESK. This CDR3 has 15 residues.

The chain links TRBV7-4 to TRBJ2-7; possible D gene TRBD2, 5 bases. Germline lookup yields CDR1 SGHVT and CDR2 SQSDAQ. The CDR3 length is 14 residues. Trimming took 4 bases from V and 0 from J, leaving 10 bases between them. In DNA form, the CDR3 reads TGTGCCAGCAGCTGGGGAGCATTCTCCTACGAGCAGTACTTC. It is translated as CASSWGAFSYEQYF.

This clonotype was detected many times. This sequence joins TRBV7-8 and TRBJ2-1; D not resolved. V was clipped by 4 bases and J by 4 bases, with 8 bases between them. The germline gives CDR1 SGHVS, CDR2 FQNEAQ. The CDR3 contains 13 residues. CDR3 in amino acids: CASSWQNYNEQFF. The DNA for the CDR3 is TGTGCCAGCAGCTGGCAAAATTACAATGAGCAGTTCTTC. The full variable domain, with the rest looked up from reference TRBV7-8 and TRBJ2-1, is GAGVSQSPRYKVAKRGQDVALRCDPISGHVSLFWYQQALGQGPEFLTYFQNEAQLDKSGLPSDRFFAERPEGSVSTLKIQRTQQEDSAVYLCASSWQNYNEQFFGPGTRLTVL.

The chain has TRBV20-1 and TRBJ1-1; D not certain. The CDR3 consists of 16 residues. CDR1 is DFQATT and CDR2 is SNEGSKA in the germline V gene (reference sequence). With 0 bases removed from V and 0 bases from J, the gap between germline ends came to 14 bases. The chain's CDR3 is CSARDWATSMNTEAFF. The CDR3 DNA follows: TGCAGTGCTAGAGATTGGGCGACCAGCATGAACACTGAAGCTTTCTTT.

The rearrangement uses TRBV11-2 and TRBJ2-2; TRBD1 matches 9 bases. The germline V gene encodes CDR1 SGHAT and CDR2 FQNNGV. V shed 5 bases, J shed 4 bases, and the junction held 8 bases outside the gene matches. This CDR3 comprises 16 residues. DNA of the CDR3: TGTGCCAGCAGCCGGACCGGGACAGGGCGCACCGGGGAGCTGTTTTTT. Protein: CASSRTGTGRTGELFF.

V usage is TRBV6-5 and J usage is TRBJ2-3; D may be TRBD1 (6 bases). The V end lost 2 bases, the J end lost 0 bases, and 12 bases lay between the germline ends. This CDR3 has 16 residues. CDR1 is MNHEY, CDR2 SVGAGI, per germline. CDR3 loop: CASSYKSGQSTDTQYF. The CDR3 region has the DNA TGTGCCAGCAGTTACAAATCCGGACAGAGCACAGATACGCAGTATTTT.

The table lists this clonotype with many counts. The chain carries TRBV28 and TRBJ1-3; TRBD1 agrees at 8 bases. The CDR3 runs 15 residues. The germline CDR1 and CDR2 sequences are MDHEN and SYDVKM. Trimming removed 6 bases from V and 3 bases from J; junction bases left unmatched: 7. CDR3 nucleotide sequence: TGTGCCAGCAGGCTCCAGGGGGCATATGGAAACACCATATATTTT. Amino acid sequence: CASRLQGAYGNTIYF.

The V gene is TRBV6-2 or TRBV6-3, the J gene TRBJ2-1; D is possibly TRBD1 (5 bases). CDR1 and CDR2 from the germline V gene are MNHEY and SVGEGT. This CDR3 has 14 residues. V lost 5 bases and J 8 bases, leaving 16 bases between the germline ends. The CDR3 loop is CASSPRGAVDEQFF. In DNA form, the CDR3 reads TGTGCCAGCAGTCCCCGTGGGGCGGTCGATGAGCAGTTCTTC.

In its sample, this clonotype was seen many times. The V gene is TRBV7-2, the J gene TRBJ1-3, with a weak D call TRBD1 (6 bases). The V end lost 2 bases, the J end lost 2 bases, and 10 bases lay between the germline ends. The germline V gene encodes CDR1 SGHTA and CDR2 FQGNSA. The CDR3 length is 15 residues. DNA of the CDR3: TGTGCCAGCAGCTTAAGGCAGGGGACTGGAAACACCATATATTTT. Translating it yields CASSLRQGTGNTIYF.

V usage is TRBV11-1 and J usage is TRBJ1-1; D not certain. CDR3 length: 14 residues. Trimming cost V 2 bases and J 6 bases, with 13 bases left between them. Germline V CDR1 and CDR2: SGHAT, FQDESV (reference sequence). CDR3 nucleotide sequence: TGTGCCAGCAGCTTAATGCCCCTCGGGTCTGAAGCTTTCTTT. Protein: CASSLMPLGSEAFF. The variable domain in full, completed from reference TRBV11-1 and TRBJ1-1, reads EAEVAQSPRYKITEKSQAVAFWCDPISGHATLYWYRQILGQGPELLVQFQDESVVDDSQLPKDRFSAERLKGVDSTLKIQPAELGDSAMYLCASSLMPLGSEAFFGQGTRLTVV.

This clonotype was counted a few times. CDR3 coding DNA: TGTGCCAGCAGTTGGCGTAGCGGGAGCGCCGGGGAGCTGTTTTTT. This gives the protein CASSWRSGSAGELFF. The chain combines TRBV27 with TRBJ2-2, with 9 bases identical to TRBD2. The CDR3 contains 15 residues. The V and J ends lost 4 bases and 6 bases, in that order; junction bases with no gene match: 6. Germline V CDR1 and CDR2: MNHEY, SMNVEV (reference sequence).

V and J are TRBV6-8 and TRBJ2-5, with D possibly TRBD1 on 6 matching bases. CDR3 size: 17 residues. V dropped 2 bases and J dropped 5 bases, with 21 bases sitting between them. The germline V gene has CDR1 MNHGY and CDR2 SAAAGT. The CDR3: CASSYRGTDRSYETQYF. The CDR3 nucleotides are TGTGCCAGCAGTTACAGGGGGACCGATCGAAGCTATGAGACCCAGTACTTC.